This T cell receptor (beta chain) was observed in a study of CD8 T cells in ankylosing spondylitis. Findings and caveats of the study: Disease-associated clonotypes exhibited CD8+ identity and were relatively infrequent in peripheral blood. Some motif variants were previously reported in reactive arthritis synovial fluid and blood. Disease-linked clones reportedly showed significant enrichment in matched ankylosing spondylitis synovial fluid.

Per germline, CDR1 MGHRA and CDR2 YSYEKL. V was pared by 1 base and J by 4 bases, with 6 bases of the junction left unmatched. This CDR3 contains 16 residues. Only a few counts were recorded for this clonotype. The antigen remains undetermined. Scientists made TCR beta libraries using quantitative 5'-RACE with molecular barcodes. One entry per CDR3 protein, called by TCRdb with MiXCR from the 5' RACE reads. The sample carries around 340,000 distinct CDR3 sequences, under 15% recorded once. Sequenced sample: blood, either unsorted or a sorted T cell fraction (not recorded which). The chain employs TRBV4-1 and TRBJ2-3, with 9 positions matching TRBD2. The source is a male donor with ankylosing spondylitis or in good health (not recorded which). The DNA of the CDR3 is TGCGCCAGCAGCCAAGGCCCTAGCGGGGTGCCAGATACGCAGTATTTT. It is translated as CASSQGPSGVPDTQYF.